These 18 T cell receptor beta chains share one sample of origin, sequenced in a study of regulatory T cells in long-lasting Graves disease. Stated time point: newly diagnosed GD, antithyroid drugs for less than 3 months. PBMCs provided the RNA from which the TCR library was made. iRepertoire HTBI primers and Arm-PCR of CDR3 regions built TCR beta libraries. TCRdb re-called the multiplex PCR reads through MiXCR, storing one row per CDR3 protein. The sample includes 360,000 or so distinct CDR3 sequences, about 10% of them seen just once. These data were also reused for a study on T cells in Graves' hyperthyroidism and ophthalmopathy.

Material: peripheral blood mononuclear cells (PBMCs), obtained at new diagnosis, from a patient treated with antithyroid drugs. All receptors come from a woman aged 18-29 years with Graves disease.

This clonotype was counted ten times or more. The J gene is TRBJ2-7, the V gene TRBV5-6; 11 bases are a match to TRBD2. Germline trimming cut 4 bases from V and 1 base from J; bases unmatched to any gene: 13. CDR1 and CDR2 (germline): SGHDT, YYEEEE. This CDR3 comprises 18 residues. CDR3 sequence: CASSLRTASGRRSYEQYF. The CDR3 coding sequence is TGTGCCAGCAGCCTCCGCACGGCTAGCGGGAGGAGGTCCTACGAGCAGTACTTC.

The sample holds many counts of this clonotype. The J gene is TRBJ1-6, the V gene TRBV12-3 or TRBV12-4; D is undetermined. V lost 10 bases and J lost 2, with 9 bases in between. This CDR3 contains 13 residues. The CDR3 loop is CATQYAYNSPLHF. CDR3 coding DNA: TGTGCCACACAATATGCCTATAATTCACCCCTCCACTTT.

In regard to this clonotype: The junction departs from germline at one end; a sequencing error may be responsible. J is TRBJ2-5 and V is TRBV18, with D tentatively TRBD2 (5 bases). The CDR3 loop spans 13 amino acids. CDR1 is KGHSH, CDR2 LQKENI, per germline. The CDR3 spells CAGSPGSGETQYF. The CDR3 DNA is TGTGCCGGCTCGCCGGGGTCCGGGGAGACCCAGTACTTC.

Written as DNA, the CDR3 is TGTGCCACTAGGTGGGCCTATGGCTACACCTTC. Translation: CATRWAYGYTF. The J gene is TRBJ1-2, the V gene TRBV15; D is unclear. This CDR3 spans 11 amino acids. Deletions cut 9 bases from V and 4 bases from J, with 9 bases between. Germline CDR1 and CDR2: LNHNV and YYDKDF (reference sequence).

Note on this clonotype: A read error may explain this, as a much larger clone is one base away. The V call is TRBV7-9, the J call TRBJ2-5, with unresolved D. V was clipped by 4 bases and J by 11 bases, with 20 bases between them. Germline CDR1 SEHNR, CDR2 FQNEAQ (reference sequence). The length of the CDR3 is 14 residues. The CDR3 protein is CASSSVPQANEQYF. In DNA form, the CDR3 reads TGTGCCAGCAGCTCCGTCCCTCAGGCGAATGAGCAGTACTTC. Complete variable domain (other parts from reference TRBV7-9 and TRBJ2-5): DTGVSQNPRHKITKRGQNVTFRCDPISEHNRLYWYRQTLGQGPEFLTYFQNEAQLEKSRLLSDRFSAERPKGSFSTLEIQRTEQGDSAMYLCASSSVPQANEQYFGPGTRLLVL.

This clonotype has ten or more counts. The V call is TRBV15, the J call TRBJ2-3, with D uncertain. V was trimmed by 3 bases and J by 0 bases, leaving 13 bases between them. CDR3 size: 16 residues. CDR1 is LNHNV, CDR2 YYDKDF, per germline (reference sequence). CDR3 DNA sequence: TGTGCCACCAGCAGTCCCCCCGGGTGGAGCACAGATACGCAGTATTTT. Its translation: CATSSPPGWSTDTQYF.

Remarks on this clonotype: This sequence may be a read error, since a much larger clone differs from it by one base. This chain connects TRBV6-2 or TRBV6-3 to TRBJ1-3; D is perhaps TRBD1 (6 bases). Trimming left V 6 bases short and J 2 bases short, with 17 bases between. CDR3 length: 16 amino acids. Germline values: CDR1 MNHEY, CDR2 SVGEGT. CDR3 in amino acids: CASRISRGWTGNTIYF. CDR3 in DNA: TGTGCCAGCAGAATCTCCAGGGGATGGACTGGAAACACCATATATTTT.

In its sample, this clonotype was seen many times. This chain connects TRBV28 to TRBJ2-5; D may be TRBD2 (6 bases). The CDR3 has 15 residues. Germline V gene data show CDR1 as MDHEN and CDR2 as SYDVKM. V lost 7 bases, J lost 4 bases, and 19 bases lay in between. CDR3 bases: TGTGCCAGCATGGGGGGTGTGTCAGGGAGAGAGACCCAGTACTTC. This sequence encodes CASMGGVSGRETQYF.

This clonotype has just a few counts. The J gene is TRBJ2-7, the V gene TRBV20-1; D may be TRBD2 (5 bases). Trimming removed 5 bases from V and 0 bases from J, with 23 bases in between. This CDR3 is built from 17 residues. CDR1 and CDR2 from the germline V gene are DFQATT and SNEGSKA (reference sequence). The CDR3: CSAPQAGKKFYSYEQYF. CDR3 in DNA: TGCAGTGCTCCACAAGCCGGGAAAAAATTCTACTCCTACGAGCAGTACTTC.

This clonotype was picked up many times. This chain joins TRBV6-2 or TRBV6-3 and TRBJ1-6; possibly TRBD1 for D (5 bases). The CDR3 covers 14 residues. V gave up 2 bases and J gave up 9 bases, with 11 bases separating them. Germline CDR1 MNHEY, CDR2 SVGEGT. CDR3 loop: CASSYRQQRSPLHF. In DNA form, the CDR3 reads TGTGCCAGCAGTTACAGACAGCAGCGTTCACCCCTCCACTTT.

This clonotype was seen ten or more times. This chain connects TRBV18 to TRBJ2-7, with D uncertain. V gave up 4 bases and J gave up 5 bases, with 12 bases separating them. The CDR3 has 13 residues. The germline CDR1 and CDR2 sequences are KGHSH and LQKENI. The CDR3 DNA sequence: TGTGCCAGCTCACGGGATAGGGTACACGAGCAGTACGTC. This sequence encodes CASSRDRVHEQYV.

This clonotype was recorded many times. V and J are TRBV28 and TRBJ1-1, with a weak D call TRBD1 (5 bases). There are 11 residues in the CDR3. Trimming took off 11 bases at V and 1 base at J, with 8 bases between the two ends. Germline-derived CDR1 and CDR2 are MDHEN and SYDVKM. The CDR3 DNA is TGTGCCTCCCAGGGGAACACTGAAGCTTTCTTT. This encodes CASQGNTEAFF.

This clonotype was found a few times. The V gene is TRBV4-3, the J gene TRBJ1-6, with D tentatively TRBD1 (5 bases). V lost 7 bases, J lost 7 bases, and 14 bases lay in between. The CDR3 is made up of 14 amino acids. Germline V gene lookup returns CDR1 LGHNA and CDR2 YSLEER. The CDR3 here is CASNRDGGNSPLHF. CDR3 sequence (DNA): TGCGCCAGCAACCGGGACGGAGGGAATTCACCCCTCCACTTT.

This clonotype showed up many times. This chain joins TRBV6-5 and TRBJ1-1; D is uncertain. This CDR3 has 14 residues. Germline loops: CDR1 MNHEY, CDR2 SVGAGI. The V end was cut by 2 bases, the J end by 0 bases, with 7 bases between. The DNA of the CDR3 is TGTGCCAGCAGTTACCGGGAGTTGAACACTGAAGCTTTCTTT. It codes for CASSYRELNTEAFF.

The rearrangement joins TRBV14 to TRBJ2-2, with 9 bases that match TRBD1. V dropped 0 bases and J dropped 2; count of bases not matched to a gene: 4. The CDR3 extends over 17 amino acids. Per the germline V gene, CDR1 is SGHDN and CDR2 is FVKESK. This CDR3 reads CASSQDGTGSNTGELFF. As DNA, the CDR3 is TGTGCCAGCAGCCAAGATGGGACAGGGAGCAACACCGGGGAGCTGTTTTTT.

This clonotype came up many times. The genes are TRBV7-2 and TRBJ2-5; D remains ambiguous. Germline values: CDR1 SGHTA, CDR2 FQGNSA. CDR3 length: 13 residues. The V end lost 3 bases, the J end lost 3 bases, and 8 bases lay between the germline ends. CDR3 loop: CASSLSRKETQYF. DNA for the CDR3: TGTGCCAGCAGCTTGTCACGGAAAGAGACCCAGTACTTC.

This clonotype has just a few counts. CDR3 bases: TGTGCCAGCAGCCCCTTCGCGGCCAGGAGCGGGAGGGCCGACGAGCAGTACTTC. Protein sequence: CASSPFAARSGRADEQYF. The V gene is TRBV6-1, the J gene TRBJ2-7; 10 bases map to TRBD2. After removal of 6 bases from V and 5 bases from J, the junction contained 19 bases not matched to a gene. The length of the CDR3 is 18 residues. Germline V gene lookup returns CDR1 MNHNS and CDR2 SASEGT.

This clonotype was seen at least ten times. V gene TRBV20-1 combines with J gene TRBJ2-3; a possible D gene is TRBD2 (5 bases). Germline lookup yields CDR1 DFQATT and CDR2 SNEGSKA (reference sequence). The CDR3 is made up of 16 amino acids. Trimming removed 3 bases at V and 6 bases at J, with 22 bases between. The CDR3 DNA follows: TGCAGTGCTAGTCGGGGTAACGACTACCCATCCGATACGCAGTATTTT. Translation: CSASRGNDYPSDTQYF.